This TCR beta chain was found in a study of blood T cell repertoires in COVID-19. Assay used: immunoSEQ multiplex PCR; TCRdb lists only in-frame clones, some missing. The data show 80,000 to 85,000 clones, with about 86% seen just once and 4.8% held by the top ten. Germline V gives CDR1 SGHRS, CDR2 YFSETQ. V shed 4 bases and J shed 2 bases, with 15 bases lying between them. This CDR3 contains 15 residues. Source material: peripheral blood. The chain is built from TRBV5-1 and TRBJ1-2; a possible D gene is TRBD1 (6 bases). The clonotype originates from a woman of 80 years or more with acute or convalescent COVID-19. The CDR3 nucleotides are TGCGCCAGCAGCCTGTTTGCAGGGGCCAACTATGGCTACACCTTC. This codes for CASSLFAGANYGYTF.